This T cell receptor (beta chain) was captured in a study of graft-versus-host responses after intestinal transplantation. Comments on this clone: What it binds is not known.

TCRdb keeps only in-frame clones here, not all; method: immunoSEQ multiplex PCR. The sample lists over 100,000 clones; 85% to 95% were seen once. Germline CDR1 ENHRY, CDR2 SYGVKD. V shed 0 bases and J shed 5 bases, with 10 bases lying between them. CDR3 length: 15 residues. The sequence derives from a human donor who received an intestinal transplant. The sample consisted of unstimulated CD8+ T cells sorted from spleen or lymph node cells, taken before intestinal transplant. V usage is TRBV10-3 and J usage is TRBJ2-2, with a possible D match to TRBD2 (6 bases). In DNA form, the CDR3 reads TGTGCCATCAGTGAGTCCGAGGCGGGGACCGGGGAGCTGTTTTTT. Its protein product is CAISESEAGTGELFF.